The clone carrying this T cell receptor beta chain occurred a few times. This CDR3 region has 13 residues. V was shortened by 4 bases and J by 8 bases, with 9 bases between the two germline ends. Germline CDR1 MGHDK, CDR2 SYGVNS. This specimen belongs to a study of CD8+ T cells in alopecia areata. About the research overall: Treated patients' severity was scored by percentage of affected scalp area.

cDNA serving as the sequencing template came from extracted, reverse transcribed RNA. Some clones are missing from TCRdb's copy, which holds only in-frame ones; the method was immunoSEQ multiplex PCR. Altogether 180,000 or so clones are present, approximately 50% being singletons, with the ten largest covering over 9.5%. Described treatment: oral pan-JAK inhibitor, 5-10 mg twice daily. The receptor comes from a human donor with alopecia areata. The material was CD8+ T cells sorted from blood, obtained around week 54, from a patient treated with tofacitinib. V is TRBV25-1 and J is TRBJ1-6; D not certain. The CDR3 nucleotides are TGTGCCAGCAGTGTCCGGGTGGATTCACCCCTCCACTTT. It yields the protein CASSVRVDSPLHF.